Sequencing of this T cell receptor (beta chain) was carried out in a study of cytomegalovirus exposure and HLA in healthy donors. This clone has a handful of counts. The donors (healthy individuals) were bone marrow donors. The CDR3 length is 13 residues. V was pared by 11 bases and J by 3 bases, with 6 bases of the junction left unmatched. CDR1 is SNHLY, CDR2 FYNNEI, per germline. The primer mix had 60 Vbeta and 13 Jbeta primers. Clones were sequenced by immunoSEQ multiplex PCR, and TCRdb holds only the in-frame ones, with some missing. The sample lists about 140,000 clones; approximately 10% were seen once.

The sequence came from a woman aged 40 to 55 in good health and CMV-seropositive. The specimen was PBMCs. This sequence joins TRBV2 and TRBJ1-1, with 10 bases identical to TRBD1. The CDR3 nucleotides read TGTGCCTGTGCCGGGACAGGGGACACTGAAGCTTTCTTT. Protein product: CACAGTGDTEAFF.